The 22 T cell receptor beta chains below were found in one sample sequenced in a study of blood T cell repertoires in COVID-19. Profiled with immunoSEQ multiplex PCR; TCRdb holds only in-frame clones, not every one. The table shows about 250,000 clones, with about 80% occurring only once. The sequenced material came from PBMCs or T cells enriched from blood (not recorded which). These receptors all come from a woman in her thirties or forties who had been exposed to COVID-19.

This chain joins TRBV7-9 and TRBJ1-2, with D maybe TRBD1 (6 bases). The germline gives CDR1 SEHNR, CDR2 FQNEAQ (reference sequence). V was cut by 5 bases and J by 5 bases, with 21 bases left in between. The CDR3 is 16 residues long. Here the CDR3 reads CASSPPRGAANYGYTF. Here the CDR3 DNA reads TGTGCCAGCAGCCCACCTCGGGGGGCAGCGAATTATGGCTACACCTTC. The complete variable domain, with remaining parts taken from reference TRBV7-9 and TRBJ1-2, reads DTGVSQNPRHKITKRGQNVTFRCDPISEHNRLYWYRQTLGQGPEFLTYFQNEAQLEKSRLLSDRFSAERPKGSFSTLEIQRTEQGDSAMYLCASSPPRGAANYGYTFGSGTRLTVV.

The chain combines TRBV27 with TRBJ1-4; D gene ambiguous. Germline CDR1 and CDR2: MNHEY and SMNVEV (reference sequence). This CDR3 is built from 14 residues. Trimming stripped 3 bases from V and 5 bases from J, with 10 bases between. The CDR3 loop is CASSFGEPNEKLFF. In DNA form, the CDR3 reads TGTGCCAGCAGTTTCGGGGAACCGAATGAAAAACTGTTTTTT.

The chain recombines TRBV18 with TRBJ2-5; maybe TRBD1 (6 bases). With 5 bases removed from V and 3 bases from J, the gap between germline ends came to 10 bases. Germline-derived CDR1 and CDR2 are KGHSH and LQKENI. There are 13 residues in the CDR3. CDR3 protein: CASSGQSKETQYF. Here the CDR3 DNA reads TGTGCCAGCTCAGGACAGTCCAAAGAGACCCAGTACTTC.

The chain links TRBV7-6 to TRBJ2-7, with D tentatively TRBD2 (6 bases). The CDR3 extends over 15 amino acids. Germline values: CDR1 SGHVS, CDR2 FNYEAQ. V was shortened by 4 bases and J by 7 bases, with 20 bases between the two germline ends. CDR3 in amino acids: CASSSHLGRGKEQYF. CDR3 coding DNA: TGTGCCAGCAGCTCCCACCTGGGCCGCGGGAAGGAGCAGTACTTC.

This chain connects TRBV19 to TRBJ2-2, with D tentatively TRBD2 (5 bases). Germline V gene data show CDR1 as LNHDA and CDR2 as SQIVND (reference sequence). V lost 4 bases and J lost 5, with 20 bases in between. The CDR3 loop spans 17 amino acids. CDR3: CASSNLGSGKWTGELFF. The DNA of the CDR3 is TGTGCCAGTAGTAACCTAGGGTCGGGGAAGTGGACCGGGGAGCTGTTTTTT.

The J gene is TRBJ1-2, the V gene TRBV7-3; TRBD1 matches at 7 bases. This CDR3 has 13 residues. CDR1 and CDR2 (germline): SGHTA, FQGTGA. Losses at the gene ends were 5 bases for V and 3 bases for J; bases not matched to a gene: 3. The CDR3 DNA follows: TGTGCCAGCAGCCAACAGGGGCACTATGGCTACACCTTC. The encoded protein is CASSQQGHYGYTF. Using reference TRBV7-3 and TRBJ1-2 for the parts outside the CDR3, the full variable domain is GAGVSQTPSNKVTEKGKYVELRCDPISGHTALYWYRQSLGQGPEFLIYFQGTGAADDSGLPNDRFFAVRPEGSVSTLKIQRTERGDSAVYLCASSQQGHYGYTFGSGTRLTVV.

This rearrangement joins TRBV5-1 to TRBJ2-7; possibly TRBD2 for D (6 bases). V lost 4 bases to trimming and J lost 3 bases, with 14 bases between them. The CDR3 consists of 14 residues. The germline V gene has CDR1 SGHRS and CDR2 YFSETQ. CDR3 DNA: TGCGCCAGCAGCCCGGGACCCGGGAGCTACGAGCAGTACTTC. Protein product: CASSPGPGSYEQYF.

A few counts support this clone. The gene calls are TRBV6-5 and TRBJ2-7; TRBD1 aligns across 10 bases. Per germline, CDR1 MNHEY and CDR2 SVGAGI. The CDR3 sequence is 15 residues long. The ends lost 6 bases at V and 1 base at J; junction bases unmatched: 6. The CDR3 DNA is TGTGCCAGCAGGACCCGGGACAGGGGATCCTACGAGCAGTACTTC. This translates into CASRTRDRGSYEQYF.

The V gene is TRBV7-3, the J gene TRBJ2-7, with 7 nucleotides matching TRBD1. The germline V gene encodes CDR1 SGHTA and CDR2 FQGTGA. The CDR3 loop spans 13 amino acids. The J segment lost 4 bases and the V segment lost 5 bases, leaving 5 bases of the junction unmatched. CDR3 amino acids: CASSNRDRYEQYF. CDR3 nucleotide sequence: TGTGCCAGCAGCAACCGGGACAGATACGAGCAGTACTTC.

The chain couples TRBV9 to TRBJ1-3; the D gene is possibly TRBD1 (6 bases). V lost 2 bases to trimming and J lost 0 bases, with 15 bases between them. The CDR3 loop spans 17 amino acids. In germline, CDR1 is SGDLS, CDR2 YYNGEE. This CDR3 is CASSVYPGQISGNTIYF. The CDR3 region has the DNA TGTGCCAGCAGCGTCTATCCCGGACAGATCTCTGGAAACACCATATATTTT.

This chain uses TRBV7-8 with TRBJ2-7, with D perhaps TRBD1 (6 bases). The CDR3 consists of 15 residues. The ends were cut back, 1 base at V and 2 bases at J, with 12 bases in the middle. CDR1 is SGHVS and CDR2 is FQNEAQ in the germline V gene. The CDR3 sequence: CASSLEGQFTYEQYF. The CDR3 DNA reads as TGTGCCAGCAGCTTAGAAGGACAGTTCACCTACGAGCAGTACTTC.

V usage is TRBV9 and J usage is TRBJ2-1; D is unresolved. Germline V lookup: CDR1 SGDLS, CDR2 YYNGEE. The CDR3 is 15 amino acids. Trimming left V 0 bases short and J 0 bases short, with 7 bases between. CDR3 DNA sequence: TGTGCCAGCAGCGTAGAAGACTCCTCCTACAATGAGCAGTTCTTC. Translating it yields CASSVEDSSYNEQFF.

The CDR3 is CASSFGSAGSYEQYF. As DNA, the CDR3 is TGTGCCAGCAGCTTCGGTTCCGCGGGCTCCTACGAGCAGTACTTC. V and J are TRBV7-3 and TRBJ2-7; tentatively, D is TRBD2 (5 bases). CDR3 length: 15 amino acids. Germline CDR1 SGHTA, CDR2 FQGTGA. Trimming took off 3 bases at V and 0 bases at J, with 12 bases between the two ends.

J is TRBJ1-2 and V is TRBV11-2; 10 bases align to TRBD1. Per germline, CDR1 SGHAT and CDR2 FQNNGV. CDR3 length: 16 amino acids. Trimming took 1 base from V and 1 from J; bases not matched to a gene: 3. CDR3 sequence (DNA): TGTGCCAGCAGCTTAGCTGGGACAGGGGTTAACTATGGCTACACCTTC. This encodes CASSLAGTGVNYGYTF.

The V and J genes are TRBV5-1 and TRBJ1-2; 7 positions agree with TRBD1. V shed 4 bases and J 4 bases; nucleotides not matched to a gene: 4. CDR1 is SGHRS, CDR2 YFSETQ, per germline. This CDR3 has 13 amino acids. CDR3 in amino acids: CASSPGQTYGYTF. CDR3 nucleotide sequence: TGCGCCAGCAGCCCGGGACAGACCTATGGCTACACCTTC.

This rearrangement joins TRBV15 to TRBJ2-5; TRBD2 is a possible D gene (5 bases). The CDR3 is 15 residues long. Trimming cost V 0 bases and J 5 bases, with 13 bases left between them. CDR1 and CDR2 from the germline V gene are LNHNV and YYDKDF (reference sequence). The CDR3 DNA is TGTGCCACCAGCAGAGATCGAGGGCCGCAGGAGACCCAGTACTTC. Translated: CATSRDRGPQETQYF.

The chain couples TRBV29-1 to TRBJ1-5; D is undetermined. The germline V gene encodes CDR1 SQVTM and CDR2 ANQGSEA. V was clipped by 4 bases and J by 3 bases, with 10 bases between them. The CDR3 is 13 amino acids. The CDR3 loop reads CSVGEGFNQPQHF. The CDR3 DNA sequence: TGCAGCGTTGGCGAGGGTTTCAATCAGCCCCAGCATTTT.

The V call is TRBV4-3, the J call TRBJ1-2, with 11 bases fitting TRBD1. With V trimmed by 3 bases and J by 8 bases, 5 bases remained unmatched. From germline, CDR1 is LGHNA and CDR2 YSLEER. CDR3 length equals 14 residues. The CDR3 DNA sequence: TGCGCCAGCAGCCAGGACAGGGGGCTCGGCGGCTACACCTTC. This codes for CASSQDRGLGGYTF.

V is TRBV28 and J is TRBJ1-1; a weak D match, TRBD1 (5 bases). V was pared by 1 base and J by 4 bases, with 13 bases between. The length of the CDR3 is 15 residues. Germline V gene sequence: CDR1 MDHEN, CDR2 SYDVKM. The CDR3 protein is CASSLSTRGVTEAFF. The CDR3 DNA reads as TGTGCCAGCAGTTTATCCACCCGGGGGGTCACTGAAGCTTTCTTT.

The DNA of the CDR3 is TGTGCCAGCAGCTTAGAAGAGATTAACTATGGCTACACCTTC. This sequence encodes CASSLEEINYGYTF. The chain couples TRBV7-9 to TRBJ1-2; D unresolved. CDR3 size: 14 residues. Germline V CDR1 and CDR2: SEHNR, FQNEAQ (reference sequence). V gave up 1 base and J gave up 1 base, with 7 bases separating them.

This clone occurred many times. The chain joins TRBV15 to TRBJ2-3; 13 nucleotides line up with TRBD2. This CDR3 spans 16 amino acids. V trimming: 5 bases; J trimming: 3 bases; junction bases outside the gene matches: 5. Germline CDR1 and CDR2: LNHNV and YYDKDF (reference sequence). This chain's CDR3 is CATSGGLAGRTDTQYF. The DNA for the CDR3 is TGTGCCACCAGCGGGGGACTAGCGGGGCGGACAGATACGCAGTATTTT. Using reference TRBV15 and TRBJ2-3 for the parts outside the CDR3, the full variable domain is DAMVIQNPRYQVTQFGKPVTLSCSQTLNHNVMYWYQQKSSQAPKLLFHYYDKDFNNEADTPDNFQSRRPNTSFCFLDIRSPGLGDTAMYLCATSGGLAGRTDTQYFGPGTRLTVL.

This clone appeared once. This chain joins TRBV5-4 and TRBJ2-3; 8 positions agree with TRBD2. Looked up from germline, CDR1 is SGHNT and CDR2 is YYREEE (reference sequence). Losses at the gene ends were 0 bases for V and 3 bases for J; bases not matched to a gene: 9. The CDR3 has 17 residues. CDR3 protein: CASSLAYGGGPTDTQYF. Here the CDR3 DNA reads TGTGCCAGCAGCTTGGCATACGGGGGGGGGCCGACAGATACGCAGTATTTT.